This entry lists 18 T cell receptor beta chains sequenced from one sample in a study of cytomegalovirus exposure and HLA in healthy donors. Primers for the PCR totalled 60 Vbeta and 13 Jbeta. Sequencing was performed with immunoSEQ multiplex PCR; in TCRdb, only in-frame clones are kept and a portion is missing. The table lists under 200,000 clones, 75% of them singletons. Sequencing was done on a sample of PBMCs. Receptors were obtained from a woman aged 45-59 years in good health and CMV-seropositive.

This clone was found once. The genes are TRBV5-1 and TRBJ2-5; perhaps TRBD1 as D (5 bases). The CDR3 covers 16 residues. The germline V gene has CDR1 SGHRS and CDR2 YFSETQ. V was shortened by 4 bases and J by 4 bases, with 20 bases between the two germline ends. In DNA, the CDR3 is TGCGCCAGCAGCCCCGGCGGCCAGGGTATGGGAGAGACCCAGTACTTC. Translating gives CASSPGGQGMGETQYF.

The gene calls are TRBV5-1 and TRBJ2-3; 9 bases agree with TRBD2. The CDR3 spans 15 residues. CDR1 is SGHRS and CDR2 is YFSETQ in the germline V gene. V trimming: 1 base; J trimming: 3 bases; junction bases outside the gene matches: 3. The chain's CDR3 is CASSLRLAGTDTQYF. The DNA of the CDR3 is TGCGCCAGCAGCTTGCGGCTAGCGGGGACAGATACGCAGTATTTT. Filled out from reference TRBV5-1 and TRBJ2-3, the complete variable domain reads KAGVTQTPRYLIKTRGQQVTLSCSPISGHRSVSWYQQTPGQGLQFLFEYFSETQRNKGNFPGRFSGRQFSNSRSEMNVSTLELGDSALYLCASSLRLAGTDTQYFGPGTRLTVL.

The chain couples TRBV19 to TRBJ2-3; maybe TRBD1 (5 bases). CDR1 LNHDA and CDR2 SQIVND come from the germline V gene (reference sequence). The CDR3 is 13 amino acids. The V and J ends lost 1 base and 6 bases respectively, with 8 bases between them. In DNA, the CDR3 is TGTGCCAGTAGTATAGGGGGCTTGGATACGCAGTATTTT. The encoded protein is CASSIGGLDTQYF. Combining the CDR3 with reference TRBV19 and TRBJ2-3 gives the whole variable domain DGGITQSPKYLFRKEGQNVTLSCEQNLNHDAMYWYRQDPGQGLRLIYYSQIVNDFQKGDIAEGYSVSREKKESFPLTVTSAQKNPTAFYLCASSIGGLDTQYFGPGTRLTVL.

This clone was observed a handful of times. A junction boundary mismatches the germline segment, possibly from a read error. The gene calls are TRBV7-9 and TRBJ1-1; 7 bases map to TRBD1. This CDR3 comprises 17 residues. Germline values: CDR1 SEHNR, CDR2 FQNEAQ (reference sequence). CDR3 nucleotide sequence: TGTTCCAGCAGCTCACTGGCTACAGGGGACATGAACACTGAAGCTTTCTTT. Its translation: CSSSSLATGDMNTEAFF.

The chain carries TRBV21-1 and TRBJ1-1; the DNA was not compared with TRBD1, the D call given in the table. TRBV21-1 is an annotated pseudogene. This CDR3 has 15 amino acids. CDR3 amino acids: CASEARGLGGTEAFF. The CDR3 DNA follows: TGTGCCAGCGAGGCCAGGGGGCTTGGGGGCACTGAAGCTTTCTTT.

The chain couples TRBV13 to TRBJ2-1, with 7 bases lining up with TRBD1. CDR1 and CDR2 from the germline V gene are PRHDT and FYEKMQ (reference sequence). Losses at the gene ends were 3 bases for V and 8 bases for J; bases not matched to a gene: 10. There are 15 residues in the CDR3. Here the CDR3 DNA reads TGTGCCAGCAGCTTGTACCAGGGGGATAGGGATGAGCAGTTCTTC. Encoded protein: CASSLYQGDRDEQFF.

The CDR3 bases are TGCAGTGCTCCTAGGGGGGAGACCCAGTACTTC. Translated: CSAPRGETQYF. The chain couples TRBV20-1 to TRBJ2-5; tentative D call: TRBD1 (6 bases). CDR3 length: 11 residues. Germline loops: CDR1 DFQATT, CDR2 SNEGSKA (reference sequence). The V and J ends lost 5 bases and 5 bases respectively, with 9 bases between them.

The chain uses TRBV30 and TRBJ1-2, with D maybe TRBD1 (6 bases). The germline gives CDR1 GTSNPN, CDR2 SVGIG (reference sequence). This CDR3 region has 14 residues. V lost 3 bases to trimming and J lost 3 bases, with 14 bases between them. CDR3 sequence: CAWRTGGGYYGYTF. In nucleotides, the CDR3 is TGTGCCTGGAGAACTGGGGGCGGCTACTATGGCTACACCTTC.

V usage is TRBV6-5 and J usage is TRBJ2-1; D possibly corresponds to TRBD2 (5 bases). The CDR3 loop spans 16 amino acids. The V end was cut by 4 bases, the J end by 0 bases, with 13 bases between. CDR1 and CDR2 (germline): MNHEY, SVGAGI. The CDR3 region is CASSSEGLSSYNEQFF. The CDR3 DNA is TGTGCCAGCAGTTCCGAGGGTCTAAGCTCCTACAATGAGCAGTTCTTC.

The chain combines TRBV23-1 with TRBJ2-7, with D possibly being TRBD2 (6 bases). TRBV23-1 carries the ORF label, with uncertain function. V lost 4 bases and J lost 0, with 19 bases in between. CDR3 length equals 17 residues. CDR3 sequence (DNA): TGCGCCAGCAGTCGTCGGGGGAAGAGATTCGCCTCCTACGAGCAGTACTTC. This translates into CASSRRGKRFASYEQYF.

The rearrangement joins TRBV13 to TRBJ2-6; D is undetermined. The CDR3 is made up of 16 amino acids. Germline assignment: CDR1 PRHDT and CDR2 FYEKMQ (reference sequence). V gave up 5 bases and J gave up 0 bases, with 11 bases separating them. In DNA form, the CDR3 reads TGTGCCAGCAGCCCGCAAGAGCTCTCTGGGGCCAACGTCCTGACTTTC. Amino acids: CASSPQELSGANVLTF. Based on the CDR3 plus reference TRBV13 and TRBJ2-6, the full variable domain is AAGVIQSPRHLIKEKRETATLKCYPIPRHDTVYWYQQGPGQDPQFLISFYEKMQSDKGSIPDRFSAQQFSDYHSELNMSSLELGDSALYFCASSPQELSGANVLTFGAGSRLTVL.

The chain carries TRBV6-6 and TRBJ1-6, with 7 bases lining up with TRBD1. The V and J ends lost 6 bases and 5 bases, in that order; junction bases with no gene match: 4. This CDR3 is built from 14 residues. Germline V gene lookup returns CDR1 MNHNY and CDR2 SVGAGI (reference sequence). As DNA, the CDR3 is TGTGCCAGCAGGACCGGGACAGATAATTCACCCCTCCACTTT. Protein product: CASRTGTDNSPLHF.

The chain employs TRBV5-1 and TRBJ2-5; no clear D. V gave up 5 bases and J gave up 4 bases, with 6 bases separating them. In germline, CDR1 is SGHRS, CDR2 YFSETQ. The CDR3 is made up of 11 amino acids. The CDR3 sequence: CASRIRETQYF. For the CDR3, the DNA is TGCGCCAGCAGAATCCGAGAGACCCAGTACTTC.

Of note for this clone: The junction does not match germline at one end; this may be a read error. The chain carries TRBV7-9 and TRBJ1-1, with D uncertain. The germline V gene has CDR1 SEHNR and CDR2 FQNEAQ (reference sequence). CDR3 size: 12 residues. CDR3 sequence reads: CSSSLVTVEAFF. CDR3 coding DNA: TGTTCCAGCAGCTTAGTAACAGTTGAAGCTTTCTTT.

This clone was seen a handful of times. This rearrangement joins TRBV4-1 to TRBJ2-7; 8 bases match TRBD2. Germline V gives CDR1 MGHRA, CDR2 YSYEKL. V was clipped by 4 bases and J by 1 base; unmatched bases: 12. The CDR3 runs 17 residues. In nucleotides, the CDR3 is TGCGCCAGCAGCCCTTCTCCGGGACTAGAGTTGTCCTACGAGCAGTACTTC. This gives the protein CASSPSPGLELSYEQYF.

This clone was detected a few times. The chain is built from TRBV6-6 and TRBJ1-2; no firm D call. Germline V gene sequence: CDR1 MNHNY, CDR2 SVGAGI (reference sequence). This CDR3 has 13 residues. V lost 1 base and J 0 bases, leaving 3 bases between the germline ends. CDR3 DNA sequence: TGTGCCAGCAGTTACTACTCTAACTATGGCTACACCTTC. It encodes CASSYYSNYGYTF.

Only a few counts were recorded for this clone. V gene TRBV27 combines with J gene TRBJ2-1; tentatively, D is TRBD2 (6 bases). The CDR3 runs to 15 residues. The germline gives CDR1 MNHEY, CDR2 SMNVEV (reference sequence). Trimming pared 1 base from V and 1 base from J, leaving 8 bases between. The CDR3 protein is CASSLYSGSYNEQFF. The CDR3 nucleotides are TGTGCCAGCAGTTTATATAGCGGTTCCTACAATGAGCAGTTCTTC.

V and J are TRBV27 and TRBJ1-2; 7 bases fit TRBD1. The CDR3 length is 13 residues. Trimming at V came to 5 bases and at J to 2 bases, leaving 2 bases not matched to a gene. CDR1 is MNHEY, CDR2 SMNVEV, per germline (reference sequence). CDR3 DNA sequence: TGTGCCAGCAGTGACAGGGAGAACTATGGCTACACCTTC. It is translated as CASSDRENYGYTF.